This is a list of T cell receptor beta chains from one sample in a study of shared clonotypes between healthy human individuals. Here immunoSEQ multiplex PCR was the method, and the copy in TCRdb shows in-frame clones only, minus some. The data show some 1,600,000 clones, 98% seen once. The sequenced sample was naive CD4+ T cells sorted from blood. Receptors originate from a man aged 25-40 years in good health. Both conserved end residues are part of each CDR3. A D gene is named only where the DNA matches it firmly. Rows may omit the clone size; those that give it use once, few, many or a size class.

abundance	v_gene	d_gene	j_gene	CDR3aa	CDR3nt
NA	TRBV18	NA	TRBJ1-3	CASSPVPSGNTIYF	TGTGCCAGCTCACCAGTCCCTTCTGGAAACACCATATATTTT
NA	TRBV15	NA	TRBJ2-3	CATSRDLAGVGSADTQYF	TGTGCCACCAGCAGAGATCTTGCGGGCGTCGGGAGTGCAGATACGCAGTATTTT
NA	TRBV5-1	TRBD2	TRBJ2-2	CASSPASGRALGELFF	TGCGCCAGCAGCCCGGCTAGCGGGAGGGCCCTAGGGGAGCTGTTTTTT
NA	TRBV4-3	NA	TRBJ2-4	CASSRDRVDIQYF	TGCGCCAGCAGCCGCGATAGGGTCGACATTCAGTACTTC
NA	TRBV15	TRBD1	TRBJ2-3	CATSRVALDRVVTDTQYF	TGTGCCACCAGCAGAGTTGCGTTGGACAGGGTGGTCACAGATACGCAGTATTTT
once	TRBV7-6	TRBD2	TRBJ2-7	CASSLGTSGYTYEQYF	TGTGCCAGCAGCTTAGGTACTAGCGGGTACACCTACGAGCAGTACTTC
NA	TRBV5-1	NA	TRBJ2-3	CASSLRPGGASDTQYF	TGCGCCAGCAGCTTGAGGCCCGGAGGGGCGTCAGATACGCAGTATTTT
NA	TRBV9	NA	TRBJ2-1	CASSVDPSTNNEQFF	TGTGCCAGCAGCGTAGATCCTTCTACCAACAATGAGCAGTTCTTC
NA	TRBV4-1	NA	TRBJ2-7	CASSQGRQPTYEQYF	TGCGCCAGCAGCCAAGGGAGACAGCCAACCTACGAGCAGTACTTC
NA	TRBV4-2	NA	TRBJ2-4	CASSQDVGGLVIQYF	TGTGCCAGCAGCCAAGATGTCGGGGGATTGGTCATTCAGTACTTC
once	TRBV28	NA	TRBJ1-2	CASTGLPYGYTF	TGTGCCAGCACGGGGTTGCCCTATGGCTACACCTTC